This record concerns one T cell receptor beta chain sequence. Antigen: not known. The entry originates in a study of shared clonotypes between healthy human individuals. General study findings and limits: Limited genetic and exposure-history diversity came from having few donors. Naive CD4 clonotypes were shared across several donors at about 5.3%.

Positively selected for CCR7, the CD45RO-negative cells used as naive CD8 cells excluded terminally differentiated effector memory CD45RA+ cells. Profiled with immunoSEQ multiplex PCR; TCRdb holds only in-frame clones, not every one. The data show about 2.1 million clones, about 92% seen once. Per germline, CDR1 SGDLS and CDR2 YYNGEE. This CDR3 is built from 15 residues. Trimming at V came to 2 bases and at J to 4 bases, leaving 3 bases not matched to a gene. The sample comprised naive CD8+ T cells from PBMCs. The chain links TRBV9 to TRBJ2-3; 11 nucleotides line up with TRBD1. The clonotype was recovered from a man between 18 and 35 years old in good health. Some clones in this sample may be carry-over from other donors' samples. The CDR3 DNA follows: TGTGCCAGCAGCGTGGGACAGGGGGTAGCAGATACGCAGTATTTT. Its protein is CASSVGQGVADTQYF.